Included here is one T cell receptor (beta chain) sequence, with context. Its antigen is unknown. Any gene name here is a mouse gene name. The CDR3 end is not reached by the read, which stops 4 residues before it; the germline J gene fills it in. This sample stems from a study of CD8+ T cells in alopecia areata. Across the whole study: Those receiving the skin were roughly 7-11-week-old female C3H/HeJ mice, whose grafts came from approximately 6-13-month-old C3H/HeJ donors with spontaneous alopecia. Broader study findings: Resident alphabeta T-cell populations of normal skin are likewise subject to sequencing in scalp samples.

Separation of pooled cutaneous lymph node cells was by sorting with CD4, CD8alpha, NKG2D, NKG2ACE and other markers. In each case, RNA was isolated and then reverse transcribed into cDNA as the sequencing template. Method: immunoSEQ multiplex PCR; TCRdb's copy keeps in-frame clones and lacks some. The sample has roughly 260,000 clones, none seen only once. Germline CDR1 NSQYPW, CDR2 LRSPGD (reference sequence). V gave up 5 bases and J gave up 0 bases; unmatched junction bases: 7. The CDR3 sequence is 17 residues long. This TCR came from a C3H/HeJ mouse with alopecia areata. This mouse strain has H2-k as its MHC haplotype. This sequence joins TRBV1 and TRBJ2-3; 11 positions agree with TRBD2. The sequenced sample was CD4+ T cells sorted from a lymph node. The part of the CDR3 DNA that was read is TGCACCTGCAGTACGCCCGGGACTGGGGGCAGTGCAGAA. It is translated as CTCSTPGTGGSAE. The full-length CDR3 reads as CTCSTPGTGGSAETLYF.